What follows are 15 T cell receptor beta chains derived from one specimen sequenced in a study of blood T cell repertoires in COVID-19. Clones were sequenced by immunoSEQ multiplex PCR, and TCRdb holds only the in-frame ones, with some missing. The sample contains some 200,000 clones, around 90% of which appear only once. Sequenced sample: peripheral blood. All receptors come from a man between 40 and 49 years old with active or convalescent COVID-19.

The J gene is TRBJ2-3, the V gene TRBV5-1; 7 positions match TRBD2. The CDR3 has 15 amino acids. With V trimmed by 3 bases and J by 6 bases, 10 bases remained unmatched. Germline V gene lookup returns CDR1 SGHRS and CDR2 YFSETQ. CDR3 coding DNA: TGCGCCAGCAGCTCGACTAGCCGGGATGTGGATACGCAGTATTTT. Protein sequence: CASSSTSRDVDTQYF.

This clone was seen only once. The chain carries TRBV7-3 and TRBJ1-1; 7 bases agree with TRBD1. The CDR3 sequence is 13 residues long. V lost 5 bases, J lost 4 bases, and 4 bases stayed unmatched. The germline CDR1 and CDR2 sequences are SGHTA and FQGTGA. Here the CDR3 DNA reads TGTGCCAGCAGCAACCGACAGGGCACTGAAGCTTTCTTT. The encoded protein is CASSNRQGTEAFF.

V gene TRBV6-6 combines with J gene TRBJ2-3; 12 nucleotides line up with TRBD2. The CDR3 runs 15 residues. Per germline, CDR1 MNHNY and CDR2 SVGAGI (reference sequence). Losses at the gene ends were 8 bases for V and 2 bases for J; bases not matched to a gene: 5. The CDR3 DNA reads TGTGCCAGCCGGACTAGCGGGGAACCCACAGATACGCAGTATTTT. Translating it yields CASRTSGEPTDTQYF.

The CDR3 region has the DNA TGTGCCAGCAGGGTAGCGGGGGGGCACAATGAGCAGTTCTTC. Its translation: CASRVAGGHNEQFF. The chain joins TRBV6-6 to TRBJ2-1; 11 nucleotides align to TRBD2. The length of the CDR3 is 14 residues. Per the germline V gene, CDR1 is MNHNY and CDR2 is SVGAGI (reference sequence). V shed 6 bases and J 5 bases; nucleotides not matched to a gene: 3.

V usage is TRBV5-6 and J usage is TRBJ2-5, with D possibly matching TRBD2 (6 bases). Germline V gene sequence: CDR1 SGHDT, CDR2 YYEEEE. The CDR3 has 16 amino acids. Trimming took 0 bases from V and 1 from J, leaving 13 bases between them. The CDR3: CASSLALEGRQETQYF. For the CDR3, the DNA is TGTGCCAGCAGCTTGGCCTTGGAGGGGCGCCAAGAGACCCAGTACTTC.

Only one count was recorded for this clone. This chain joins TRBV5-1 and TRBJ1-1; D is ambiguous. This CDR3 region has 16 residues. Between the trimmed V and J ends, which lost 7 bases and 5 bases, there was a span of 24 bases. The germline V gene encodes CDR1 SGHRS and CDR2 YFSETQ. The CDR3 reads CASAGSGVQSGTEAFF. As DNA, the CDR3 is TGCGCCAGCGCGGGGTCGGGCGTACAATCGGGAACTGAAGCTTTCTTT. The full variable domain, in which reference TRBV5-1 and TRBJ1-1 provide the parts outside the CDR3, is KAGVTQTPRYLIKTRGQQVTLSCSPISGHRSVSWYQQTPGQGLQFLFEYFSETQRNKGNFPGRFSGRQFSNSRSEMNVSTLELGDSALYLCASAGSGVQSGTEAFFGQGTRLTVV.

The chain's CDR3 is CASSWDRVATEAFF. As DNA, the CDR3 is TGTGCCAGCAGCTGGGACAGGGTTGCCACTGAAGCTTTCTTT. V is TRBV6-2 or TRBV6-3 and J is TRBJ1-1; TRBD1 agrees at 9 bases. The CDR3 contains 14 residues. Looked up from germline, CDR1 is MNHEY and CDR2 is SVGEGT. The junction had 6 bases not matched to a gene; V was cut back by 6 bases and J by 4 bases.

The rearrangement joins TRBV27 to TRBJ1-2, with TRBD1 matching over 8 bases. V was pared by 1 base and J by 8 bases, with 9 bases of the junction left unmatched. The CDR3 is 15 residues long. The germline gives CDR1 MNHEY, CDR2 SMNVEV (reference sequence). DNA for the CDR3: TGTGCCAGCAGTTTATTCTCCCAGGGGGCTGGAGGCTACACCTTC. This sequence encodes CASSLFSQGAGGYTF.

A single count supports this clone. The chain joins TRBV25-1 to TRBJ2-5; D may be TRBD2 (6 bases). Germline V gene data show CDR1 as MGHDK and CDR2 as SYGVNS. V lost 3 bases and J lost 3, with 14 bases in between. CDR3 length equals 15 residues. The CDR3 protein is CASSDFGREEETQYF. CDR3 coding DNA: TGTGCCAGCAGTGACTTCGGCAGGGAGGAAGAGACCCAGTACTTC.

Remarks on this clone: Germline is not matched at one junction end, which may reflect a read error. V usage is TRBV7-8 and J usage is TRBJ2-7; TRBD1 matches at 9 bases. Per the germline V gene, CDR1 is SGHVS and CDR2 is FQNEAQ. This CDR3 spans 15 amino acids. For the CDR3, the DNA is TGTGTCAGCAGCCCGCCCGGGACAGGGACCTACGAGCAGTACTTC. This gives the protein CVSSPPGTGTYEQYF.

The V gene is TRBV5-4, the J gene TRBJ2-5; TRBD1 matches 8 bases. Germline trimming cut 2 bases from V and 4 bases from J; bases unmatched to any gene: 4. The CDR3 loop spans 14 amino acids. Germline CDR1 and CDR2: SGHNT and YYREEE (reference sequence). The CDR3 protein is CASSFGQGRETQYF. DNA of the CDR3: TGTGCCAGCAGCTTCGGACAGGGTCGAGAGACCCAGTACTTC.

The rearrangement links TRBV7-2 to TRBJ1-6; D gene uncertain. The ends were cut back, 2 bases at V and 5 bases at J, with 13 bases in the middle. The CDR3 sequence is 16 residues long. CDR1 SGHTA and CDR2 FQGNSA come from the germline V gene. This CDR3 reads CASSLLLLRDNSPLHF. The CDR3 region has the DNA TGTGCCAGCAGCTTACTGCTCCTAAGAGATAATTCACCCCTCCACTTT.

The chain carries TRBV30 and TRBJ2-3, with 10 bases identical to TRBD2. Germline CDR1 and CDR2: GTSNPN and SVGIG (reference sequence). V lost 2 bases and J lost 4; bases outside the gene matches: 6. This CDR3 is built from 15 residues. CDR3 loop: CAWSSPGLAPDTQYF. The CDR3 DNA reads as TGTGCCTGGAGTTCGCCGGGACTAGCGCCAGATACGCAGTATTTT.

This sequence joins TRBV4-1 and TRBJ1-1; D uncertain. Germline lookup yields CDR1 MGHRA and CDR2 YSYEKL. CDR3 length: 14 amino acids. V shed 1 base and J shed 5 bases, with 11 bases lying between them. CDR3 residues: CASSQVFPLTEAFF. CDR3 bases: TGCGCCAGCAGCCAAGTCTTTCCCCTGACTGAAGCTTTCTTT.

J is TRBJ1-1 and V is TRBV11-2; 7 bases align to TRBD1. Trimming cost V 5 bases and J 6 bases; bases outside gene matches: 6. The CDR3 is made up of 13 amino acids. The germline V gene encodes CDR1 SGHAT and CDR2 FQNNGV. In nucleotides, the CDR3 is TGTGCCAGCAGCCCTGACAGGGAAGCTGAAGCTTTCTTT. This encodes CASSPDREAEAFF.